The following is a T cell receptor beta chain sequence with its context. The V gene's germline CDR1 is SGHNT and CDR2 YYREEE (reference sequence). The CDR3 contains 16 residues. Deletions cut 4 bases from V and 1 base from J, with 16 bases between. This specimen comes from a study of blood T cell repertoires in COVID-19. The overall study: Acute-phase and convalescent COVID-19 samples originated in the United States, Italy and Spain. PBMCs, B-cell-depleted T cells, or T cells were the source of the cDNA or gDNA that made up the material.

Original handling: Reference gene primer amplification yielded estimated nucleated cell counts. TCRdb's copy holds only in-frame clones and misses some; the assay was immunoSEQ multiplex PCR. That table furnishes V, J and clone size, whereas the DNA furnished D and trimming. The data contain approximately 170,000 clones, approximately 82% of them singletons. The sequenced sample was peripheral blood. The rearrangement joins TRBV5-4 to TRBJ2-3, with D perhaps TRBD2 (7 bases). The clonotype was recovered from a woman of 80 years or more with active or convalescent COVID-19. Written as DNA, the CDR3 is TGTGCCAGCAGCCCTATGGGGGCGGGAGGCACAGATACGCAGTATTTT. Encoded protein: CASSPMGAGGTDTQYF.